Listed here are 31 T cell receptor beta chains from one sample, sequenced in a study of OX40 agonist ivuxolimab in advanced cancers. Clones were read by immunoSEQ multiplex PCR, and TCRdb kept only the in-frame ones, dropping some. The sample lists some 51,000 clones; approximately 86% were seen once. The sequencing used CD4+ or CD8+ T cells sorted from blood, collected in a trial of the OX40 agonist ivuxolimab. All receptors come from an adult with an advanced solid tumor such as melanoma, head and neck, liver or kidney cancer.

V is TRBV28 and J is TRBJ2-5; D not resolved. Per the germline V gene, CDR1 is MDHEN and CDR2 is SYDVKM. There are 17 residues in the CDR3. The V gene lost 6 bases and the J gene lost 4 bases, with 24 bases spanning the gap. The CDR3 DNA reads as TGTGCCAGCAGCTACCTCCGGCAGCCCCTTGTGGCAGAGACCCAGTACTTC. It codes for CASSYLRQPLVAETQYF.

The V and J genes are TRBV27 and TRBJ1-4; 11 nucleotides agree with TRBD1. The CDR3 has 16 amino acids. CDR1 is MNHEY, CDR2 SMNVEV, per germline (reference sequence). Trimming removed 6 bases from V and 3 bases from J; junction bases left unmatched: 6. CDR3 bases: TGTGCCAGCAGGAGGACAGGGGGCGAACCTAATGAAAAACTGTTTTTT. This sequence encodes CASRRTGGEPNEKLFF.

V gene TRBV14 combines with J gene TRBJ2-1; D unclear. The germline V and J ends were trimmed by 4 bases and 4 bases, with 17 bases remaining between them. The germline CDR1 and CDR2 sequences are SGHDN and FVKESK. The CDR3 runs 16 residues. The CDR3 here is CASSLETGYPYNEQFF. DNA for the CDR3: TGTGCCAGCAGCCTCGAGACTGGCTACCCTTACAATGAGCAGTTCTTC.

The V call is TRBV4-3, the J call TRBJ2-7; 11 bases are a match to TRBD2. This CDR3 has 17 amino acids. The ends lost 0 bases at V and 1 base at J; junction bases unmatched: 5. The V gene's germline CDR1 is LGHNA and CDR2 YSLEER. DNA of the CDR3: TGCGCCAGCAGCCAAGATCGGGCTAGCGGGGGGTCCTACGAGCAGTACTTC. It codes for CASSQDRASGGSYEQYF.

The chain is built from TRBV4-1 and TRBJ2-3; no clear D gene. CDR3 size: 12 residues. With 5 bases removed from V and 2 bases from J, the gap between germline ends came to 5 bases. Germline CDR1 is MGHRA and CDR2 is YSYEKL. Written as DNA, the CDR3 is TGCGCCAGCAGCGACACCACAGATACGCAGTATTTT. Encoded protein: CASSDTTDTQYF.

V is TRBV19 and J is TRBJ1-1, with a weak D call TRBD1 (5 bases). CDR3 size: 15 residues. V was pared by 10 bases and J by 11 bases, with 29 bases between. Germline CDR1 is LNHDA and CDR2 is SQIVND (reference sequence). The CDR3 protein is CATTRRGTLNRGAFF. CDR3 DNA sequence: TGTGCCACGACTCGTCGGGGGACGTTGAACCGGGGGGCTTTCTTT.

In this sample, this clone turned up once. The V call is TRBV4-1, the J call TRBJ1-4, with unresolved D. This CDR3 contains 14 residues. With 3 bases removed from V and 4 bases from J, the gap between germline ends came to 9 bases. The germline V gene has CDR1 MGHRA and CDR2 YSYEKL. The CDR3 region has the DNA TGCGCCAGCAGCCATACAGCTCTTAATGAAAAACTGTTTTTT. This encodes CASSHTALNEKLFF.

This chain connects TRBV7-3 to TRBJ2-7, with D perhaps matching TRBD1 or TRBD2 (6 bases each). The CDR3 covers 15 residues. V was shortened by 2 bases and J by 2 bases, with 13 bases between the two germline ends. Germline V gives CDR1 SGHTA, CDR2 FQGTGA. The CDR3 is CASSLGGGGAYEQYF. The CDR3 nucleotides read TGTGCCAGCAGCTTAGGAGGGGGTGGTGCCTACGAGCAGTACTTC.

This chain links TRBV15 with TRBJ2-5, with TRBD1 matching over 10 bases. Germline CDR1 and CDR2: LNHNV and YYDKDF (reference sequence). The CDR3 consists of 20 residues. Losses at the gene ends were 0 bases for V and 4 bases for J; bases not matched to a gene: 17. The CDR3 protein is CATSRDRVTWGTGEGETQYF. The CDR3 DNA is TGTGCCACCAGCAGAGATAGGGTGACTTGGGGGACAGGGGAGGGAGAGACCCAGTACTTC.

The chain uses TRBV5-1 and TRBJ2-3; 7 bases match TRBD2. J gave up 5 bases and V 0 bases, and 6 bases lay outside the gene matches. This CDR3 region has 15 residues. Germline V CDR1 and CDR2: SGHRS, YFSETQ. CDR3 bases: TGCGCCAGCAGCTTGGTGGTGGGGGGGAAAGATACGCAGTATTTT. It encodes CASSLVVGGKDTQYF.

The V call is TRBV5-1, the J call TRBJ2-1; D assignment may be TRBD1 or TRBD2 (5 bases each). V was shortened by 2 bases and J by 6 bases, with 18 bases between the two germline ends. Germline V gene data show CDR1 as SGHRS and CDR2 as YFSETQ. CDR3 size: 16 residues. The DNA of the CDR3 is TGCGCCAGCAGCTTCCCACTAGTGGGGGACCCCAATGAGCAGTTCTTC. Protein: CASSFPLVGDPNEQFF.

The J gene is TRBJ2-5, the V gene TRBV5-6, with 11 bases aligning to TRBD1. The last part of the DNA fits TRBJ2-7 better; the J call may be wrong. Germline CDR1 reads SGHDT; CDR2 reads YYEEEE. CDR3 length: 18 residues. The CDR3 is CASSLSGQGALSSYEQYF. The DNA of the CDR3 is TGTGCCAGCAGCTTGTCCGGACAGGGGGCTTTGAGCTCCTACGAGCAGTACTTC.

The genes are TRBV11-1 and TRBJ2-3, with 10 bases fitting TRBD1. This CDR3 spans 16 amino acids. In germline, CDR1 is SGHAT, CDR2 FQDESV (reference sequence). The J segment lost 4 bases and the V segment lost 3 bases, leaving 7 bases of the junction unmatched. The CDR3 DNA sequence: TGTGCCAGCAGCTTTTTAGGACAGGGGGTGGCAGATACGCAGTATTTT. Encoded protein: CASSFLGQGVADTQYF.

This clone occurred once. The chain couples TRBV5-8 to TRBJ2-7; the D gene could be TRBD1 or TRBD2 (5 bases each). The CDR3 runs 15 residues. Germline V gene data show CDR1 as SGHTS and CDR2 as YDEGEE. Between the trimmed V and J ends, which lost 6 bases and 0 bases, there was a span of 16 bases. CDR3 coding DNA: TGTGCCAGCATAGACCGGGACGGAGGCTCCTACGAGCAGTACTTC. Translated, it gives CASIDRDGGSYEQYF.

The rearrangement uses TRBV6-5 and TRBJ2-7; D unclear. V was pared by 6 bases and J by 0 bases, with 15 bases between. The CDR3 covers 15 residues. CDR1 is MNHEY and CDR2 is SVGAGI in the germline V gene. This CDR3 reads CASSPDGVSSYEQYF. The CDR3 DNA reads TGTGCCAGCAGCCCCGACGGCGTGAGCTCCTACGAGCAGTACTTC.

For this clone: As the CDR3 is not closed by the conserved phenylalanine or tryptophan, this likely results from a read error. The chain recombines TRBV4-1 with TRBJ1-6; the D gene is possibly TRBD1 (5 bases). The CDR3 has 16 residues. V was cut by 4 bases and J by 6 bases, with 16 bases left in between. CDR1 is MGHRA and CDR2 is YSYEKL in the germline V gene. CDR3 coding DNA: TGCGCCAGCAGCCCTGGGACGGTGGAATTTAATTCACCCCTCCACCTT. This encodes CASSPGTVEFNSPLHL.

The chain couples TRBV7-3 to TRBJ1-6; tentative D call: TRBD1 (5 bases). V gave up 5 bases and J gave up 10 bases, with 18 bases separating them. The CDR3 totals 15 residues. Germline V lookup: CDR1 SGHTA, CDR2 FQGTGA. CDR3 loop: CASSKLGGGRSPLHF. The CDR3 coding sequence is TGTGCCAGCAGCAAACTAGGTGGGGGAAGGTCACCCCTCCACTTT.

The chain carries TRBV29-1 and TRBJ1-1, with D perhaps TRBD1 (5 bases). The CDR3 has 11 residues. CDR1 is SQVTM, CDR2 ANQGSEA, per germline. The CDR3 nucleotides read TGCAGGGGGGATGGGGCGCTTCAAGCTTTCTTT. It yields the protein CRGDGALQAFF.

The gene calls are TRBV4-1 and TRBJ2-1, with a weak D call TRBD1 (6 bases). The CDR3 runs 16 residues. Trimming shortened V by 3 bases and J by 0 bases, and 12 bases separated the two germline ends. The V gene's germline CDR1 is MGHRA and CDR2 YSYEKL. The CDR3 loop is CASSHRTVSSYNEQFF. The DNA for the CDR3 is TGCGCCAGCAGCCATAGGACAGTGAGCTCCTACAATGAGCAGTTCTTC.

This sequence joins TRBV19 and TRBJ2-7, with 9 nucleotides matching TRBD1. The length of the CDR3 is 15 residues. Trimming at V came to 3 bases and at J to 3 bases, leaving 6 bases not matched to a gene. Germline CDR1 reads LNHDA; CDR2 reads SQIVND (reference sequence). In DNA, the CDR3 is TGTGCCAGTAGTATGCCGGGACAGGGTGTCTACGAGCAGTACTTC. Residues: CASSMPGQGVYEQYF.

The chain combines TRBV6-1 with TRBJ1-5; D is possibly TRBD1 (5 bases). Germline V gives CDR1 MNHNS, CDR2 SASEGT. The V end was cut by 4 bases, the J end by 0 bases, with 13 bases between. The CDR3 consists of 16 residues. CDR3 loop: CASSALGQYSNQPQHF. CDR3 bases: TGTGCCAGCAGTGCCCTAGGACAATATAGCAATCAGCCCCAGCATTTT.

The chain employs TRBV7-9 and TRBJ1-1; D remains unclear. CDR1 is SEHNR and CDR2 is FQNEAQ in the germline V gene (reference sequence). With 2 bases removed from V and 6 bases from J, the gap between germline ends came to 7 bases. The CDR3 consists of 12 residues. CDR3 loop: CASSLSAAEAFF. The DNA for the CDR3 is TGTGCCAGCAGCTTATCTGCCGCTGAAGCTTTCTTT.

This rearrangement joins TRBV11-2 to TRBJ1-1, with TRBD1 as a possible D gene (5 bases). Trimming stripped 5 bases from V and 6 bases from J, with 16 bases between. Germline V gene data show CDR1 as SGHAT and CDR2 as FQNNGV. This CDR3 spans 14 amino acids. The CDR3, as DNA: TGTGCCAGCAGCCCAGGGACGCCCGTGTCTGAAGCTTTCTTT. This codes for CASSPGTPVSEAFF.

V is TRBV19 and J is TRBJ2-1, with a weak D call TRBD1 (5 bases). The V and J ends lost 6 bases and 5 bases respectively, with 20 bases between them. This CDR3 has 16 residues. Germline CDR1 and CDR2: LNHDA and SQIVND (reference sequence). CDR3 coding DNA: TGTGCCAGTAGGGGCAGGGTGTTTTCCAAAAACAATGAGCAGTTCTTC. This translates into CASRGRVFSKNNEQFF.

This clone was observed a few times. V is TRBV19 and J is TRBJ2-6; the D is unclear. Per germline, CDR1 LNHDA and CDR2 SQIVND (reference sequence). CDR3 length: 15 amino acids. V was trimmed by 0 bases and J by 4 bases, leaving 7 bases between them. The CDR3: CASSIDASGANVLTF. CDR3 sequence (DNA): TGTGCCAGTAGTATAGACGCCTCCGGGGCCAACGTCCTGACTTTC.

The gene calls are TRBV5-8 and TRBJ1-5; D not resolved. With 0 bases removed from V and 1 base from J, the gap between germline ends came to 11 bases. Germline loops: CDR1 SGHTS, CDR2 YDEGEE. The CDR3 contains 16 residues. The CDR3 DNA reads TGTGCCAGCAGCTTGGAACGGTCTGGGAGCAATCAGCCCCAGCATTTT. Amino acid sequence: CASSLERSGSNQPQHF.

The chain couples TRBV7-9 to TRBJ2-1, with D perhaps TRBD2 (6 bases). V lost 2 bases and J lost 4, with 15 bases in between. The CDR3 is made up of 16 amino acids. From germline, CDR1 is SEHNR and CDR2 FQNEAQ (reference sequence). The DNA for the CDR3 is TGTGCCAGCAGCTTATCGACGAGCGGGTGGTACAATGAGCAGTTCTTC. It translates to CASSLSTSGWYNEQFF. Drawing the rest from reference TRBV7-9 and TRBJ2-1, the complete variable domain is DTGVSQNPRHKITKRGQNVTFRCDPISEHNRLYWYRQTLGQGPEFLTYFQNEAQLEKSRLLSDRFSAERPKGSFSTLEIQRTEQGDSAMYLCASSLSTSGWYNEQFFGPGTRLTVL.

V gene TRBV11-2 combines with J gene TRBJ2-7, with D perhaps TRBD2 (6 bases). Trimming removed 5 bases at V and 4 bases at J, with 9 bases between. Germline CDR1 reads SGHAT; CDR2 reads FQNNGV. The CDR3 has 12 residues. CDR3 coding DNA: TGTGCCAGCAGCGATGGGGGGTACGAGCAGTACTTC. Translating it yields CASSDGGYEQYF. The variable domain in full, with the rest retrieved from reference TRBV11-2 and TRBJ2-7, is EAGVAQSPRYKIIEKRQSVAFWCNPISGHATLYWYQQILGQGPKLLIQFQNNGVVDDSQLPKDRFSAERLKGVDSTLKIQPAKLEDSAVYLCASSDGGYEQYFGPGTRLTVT.

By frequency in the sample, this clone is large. The CDR3 loop reads CASSPSRDTDTQYF. Here the CDR3 DNA reads TGTGCCAGCTCACCATCCAGGGACACAGATACGCAGTATTTT. The chain combines TRBV18 with TRBJ2-3, with a tentative D call TRBD1 (5 bases). The germline CDR1 and CDR2 sequences are KGHSH and LQKENI. V lost 2 bases and J lost 2, with 8 bases in between. This CDR3 is built from 14 residues. Full variable domain (missing parts from reference TRBV18 and TRBJ2-3): NAGVMQNPRHLVRRRGQEARLRCSPMKGHSHVYWYRQLPEEGLKFMVYLQKENIIDESGMPKERFSAEFPKEGPSILRIQQVVRGDSAAYFCASSPSRDTDTQYFGPGTRLTVL.

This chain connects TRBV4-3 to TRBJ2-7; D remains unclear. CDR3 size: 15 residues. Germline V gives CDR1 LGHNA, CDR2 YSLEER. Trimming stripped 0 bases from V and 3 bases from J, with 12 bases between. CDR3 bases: TGCGCCAGCAGCCAAGATTGGGCCCTGGGCTACGAGCAGTACTTC. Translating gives CASSQDWALGYEQYF.

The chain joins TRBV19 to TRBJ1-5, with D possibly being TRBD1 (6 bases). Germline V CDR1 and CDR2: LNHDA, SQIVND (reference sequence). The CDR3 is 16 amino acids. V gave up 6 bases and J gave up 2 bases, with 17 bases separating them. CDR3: CASREGGGGRNQPQHF. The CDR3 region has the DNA TGTGCCAGTAGGGAAGGGGGAGGGGGACGCAATCAGCCCCAGCATTTT.